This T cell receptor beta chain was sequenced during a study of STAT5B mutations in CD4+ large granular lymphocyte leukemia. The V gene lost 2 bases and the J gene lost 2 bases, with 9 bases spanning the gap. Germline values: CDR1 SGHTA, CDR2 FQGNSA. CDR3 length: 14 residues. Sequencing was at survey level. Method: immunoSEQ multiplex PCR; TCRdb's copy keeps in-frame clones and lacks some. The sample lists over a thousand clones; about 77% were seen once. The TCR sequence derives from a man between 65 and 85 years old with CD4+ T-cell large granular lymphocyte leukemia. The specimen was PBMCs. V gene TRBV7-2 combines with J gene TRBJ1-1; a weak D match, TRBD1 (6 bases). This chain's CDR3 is CASSLPQGNTEAFF. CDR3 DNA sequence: TGTGCCAGCAGCTTACCACAGGGAAACACTGAAGCTTTCTTT.